These T cell receptor beta chains were read from a single sample in a study of vaccination and CD4 T cells after COVID-19. Antigen specificity for these receptors is unknown. TCRdb fed the PCR reads into MiXCR, producing one record per CDR3 protein. The sample has 9,500 to 14,000 distinct CDR3 sequences; about 38% are singletons. The sequencing input was CD4+ T cells from blood, cultured in vitro. These receptors originate from a human donor who had recovered from COVID-19. The CDR3 runs from the conserved cysteine through the conserved F or W. Each record gives: D gene, clone size, V gene, J gene, CDR3 DNA, CDR3 protein. D genes are given only for firm matches. Expanded clones are given a class, and other clones once, few, many or no size at all.

NA	NA	TRBV7-9	TRBJ2-1	TGTGCCAGCAGTTTCACCGGGTCCCTTAATGAGCAGTTCTTC	CASSFTGSLNEQFF
TRBD1	NA	TRBV5-1	TRBJ2-7	TGCGCCAGCAGCGTCTCCGGGACAGGGAACTACGAGCAGTACTTC	CASSVSGTGNYEQYF
NA	NA	TRBV6-1	TRBJ2-3	TGTGCCAGCAGCCCTGGTACCAGCTTCGGGGGTACGCAGTATTTT	CASSPGTSFGGTQYF
TRBD1	few	TRBV7-2	TRBJ1-5	TGTGCCAGCAGTTACACAGGGGGCTCCCATCCCCAGCATTTT	CASSYTGGSHPQHF
NA	NA	TRBV11-3	TRBJ2-7	TGTGCCAGCAGCTCACTATACGGCCACGAGCAGTACTTC	CASSSLYGHEQYF
NA	NA	TRBV7-2	TRBJ1-3	TGTGCCAGCAGCTTAGTGGGCAGAGCTAGCTCTGGAAACACCATATATTTT	CASSLVGRASSGNTIYF
TRBD2	few	TRBV4-3	TRBJ2-1	TGCGCCAGCAGCCAAGGCTGGGGTCGGAGACTAGCGGACAATGAGCAGTTCTTC	CASSQGWGRRLADNEQFF
NA	few	TRBV19	TRBJ1-6	TGTGCCAGTAGTACCCTCGGGTTTAATTCACCCCTCCACTTT	CASSTLGFNSPLHF
TRBD2	NA	TRBV20-1	TRBJ2-7	TGCAGCGAGAAGAAGCGGGGGACCAACTACGAGCAGTACTTC	CSEKKRGTNYEQYF
NA	NA	TRBV28	TRBJ1-2	TGTGCCAGCACGGACGTAGCTAACTATGGCTACACCTTC	CASTDVANYGYTF
TRBD2	NA	TRBV27	TRBJ2-7	TGTGCCAGCAGTAAGGGTCCTAGCGGGGGCTCCTACGAGCAGTACTTC	CASSKGPSGGSYEQYF
NA	NA	TRBV20-1	TRBJ1-1	TGCAGTGCTAGAGGAGGTGGGTCGAACACTGAAGCTTTCTTT	CSARGGGSNTEAFF
NA	few	TRBV19	TRBJ2-3	TGTGCCAGTAGCCCGGGAGGCACAGATACGCAGTATTTT	CASSPGGTDTQYF
TRBD1	few	TRBV6-2/TRBV6-3	TRBJ2-1	TGTGCCAGCAGTCCCCACAGGGACAGGGGACGCAATGAGCAGTTCTTC	CASSPHRDRGRNEQFF
NA	few	TRBV6-1	TRBJ2-3	TGTGCCAGCAGTCTCCGGGCCCTCCTACTCCAGTATTTT	CASSLRALLLQYF
NA	once	TRBV7-9	TRBJ2-2	TGTGCCAGCGACCAGCAAAACACCGGGGAGCTGTTTTTT	CASDQQNTGELFF
NA	few	TRBV12-3/TRBV12-4	TRBJ1-1	TGTGCCAGCAGTTTAGAACAGGGCACTGAAGCTTTCTTT	CASSLEQGTEAFF
TRBD1	NA	TRBV6-5	TRBJ1-6	TGTGCCAGCAGTTACTCCCCAGGGGGTTATAATTCACCCCTCCACTTT	CASSYSPGGYNSPLHF
TRBD2	NA	TRBV6-2/TRBV6-3	TRBJ2-7	TGTGCCAGCGGGACCGGGACTAGCCCCAAGCTAAGGCAGTACTTC	CASGTGTSPKLRQYF
NA	NA	TRBV18	TRBJ1-1	TGTGCCAGCTCACAATACACAGCGGGACTGAACACTGAAGCTTTCTTT	CASSQYTAGLNTEAFF
NA	NA	TRBV6-5	TRBJ2-7	TGTGCCAGCAGTTACTCCTTCATTTCCGAGCAGTACTTC	CASSYSFISEQYF
NA	NA	TRBV20-1	TRBJ2-7	TGCAGTGCTAGGGTTGGCGGGTCTGCCTACGAGCAGTACTTC	CSARVGGSAYEQYF
NA	once	TRBV12-3/TRBV12-4	TRBJ1-1	TGTGCCAGCAGTTTTGGAAGGGGCACTGAAGCTTTCTTT	CASSFGRGTEAFF
NA	NA	TRBV11-2	TRBJ2-7	TGTGCCAGCAGCCGCGGACAACCCTACGAGCAGTACTTC	CASSRGQPYEQYF
TRBD2	NA	TRBV27	TRBJ2-2	TGTGCCAGCAGTTTTACCGGGACTAGCAGGACCGGGGAGCTGTTTTTT	CASSFTGTSRTGELFF
NA	NA	TRBV20-1	TRBJ1-5	TGCAGTGCTAGGGGACCTAATCAGCCCCAGCATTTT	CSARGPNQPQHF
NA	once	TRBV28	TRBJ2-5	TGTGCCAGCAGTTTGAATGGACCAGAAGAGACCCAGTACTTC	CASSLNGPEETQYF
NA	NA	TRBV6-5	TRBJ1-1	TGTGCCAGCAGTTACGGAGGGTTGACCACTGAAGCTTTCTTT	CASSYGGLTTEAFF
NA	NA	TRBV2	TRBJ2-7	TGTGCCAGCAGTGGAGTTTTGGGACCCCGTTGGAAGCAGTACTTC	CASSGVLGPRWKQYF
NA	NA	TRBV28	TRBJ1-1	TGTGCCAGCAGTAAACTAACGGGGGCGCGGACTGAAGCTTTCTTT	CASSKLTGARTEAFF
NA	few	TRBV12-3/TRBV12-4	TRBJ1-6	TGTGCCAGCAGTTTAAGTTTGGGATCACCCCTCCACTTT	CASSLSLGSPLHF
TRBD2	NA	TRBV12-3/TRBV12-4	TRBJ2-3	TGTGCCAGCAGTTTAAGGGCGGGAGGGGTTAGCACAGATACGCAGTATTTT	CASSLRAGGVSTDTQYF
NA	NA	TRBV11-2	TRBJ1-6	TGTGCCAGCAGCCCGCCTTCTTATAATTCACCCCTCCACTTT	CASSPPSYNSPLHF
NA	few	TRBV6-5	TRBJ1-1	TGTGCCAGCAGTTACTCGTATCCTGACAGGGAAGCTTTCTTT	CASSYSYPDREAFF
NA	few	TRBV6-2/TRBV6-3	TRBJ2-7	TGTGCCAGCAGTTACGGTTCTCTCTACGAGCAGTACTTC	CASSYGSLYEQYF
NA	few	TRBV30	TRBJ1-6	TGTGCCTGGAGCCTCAAGAGCAGCTCCTATAATTCACCCCTCCACTTT	CAWSLKSSSYNSPLHF
TRBD1	few	TRBV2	TRBJ1-6	TGTGCCGGGGGACAGGGGAAATTGGCCCTCCACTTT	CAGGQGKLALHF
NA	few	TRBV2	TRBJ1-5	TGTGCCAGCAGCCTTCGGAGGCAAAACAGGTCTCGCAATCAGCCCCAGCATTTT	CASSLRRQNRSRNQPQHF
NA	NA	TRBV5-1	TRBJ2-5	TGCGCCAGCAGCTCCCCGGCAGAGACGGGAGAGACCCAGTACTTC	CASSSPAETGETQYF
TRBD2	few	TRBV19	TRBJ2-7	TGTGCCAGTAGGCAACTAGCGGGGGGAATGAGCGAGCAGTACTTC	CASRQLAGGMSEQYF
NA	NA	TRBV27	TRBJ2-5	TGTGCCAGCAGTTTAGTAGGGCCGGAGACCCAGTACTTC	CASSLVGPETQYF
TRBD1	NA	TRBV5-4	TRBJ1-1	TGTGCCAGCAGTCCACAGGGGGAGGACACTGAAGCTTTCTTT	CASSPQGEDTEAFF
NA	NA	TRBV11-2	TRBJ2-3	TGTGCCAGCAGCTCCGGGTCGCTCACAGATACGCAGTATTTT	CASSSGSLTDTQYF
TRBD2	few	TRBV7-6	TRBJ2-3	TGTGCCAGCAGCTTAGCGGGTTTAGCGGGGAGCACAGATACGCAGTATTTT	CASSLAGLAGSTDTQYF
TRBD2	NA	TRBV28	TRBJ2-4	TGTGCCAGCAGCCTCACACTAGCGGCAAGGGAAAACATTCAGTACTTC	CASSLTLAARENIQYF
TRBD2	NA	TRBV7-9	TRBJ2-5	TGTGCCAGCAGCTCCCAACTAGCGGGAGTTGAGACCCAGTACTTC	CASSSQLAGVETQYF
TRBD1	once	TRBV6-5	TRBJ2-4	TGTGCCAGCAGTTACCCGGGACAGAGAAGAGCCAAAAACATTCAGTACTTC	CASSYPGQRRAKNIQYF